These T cell receptor beta chains were read from a single sample in a study of T cells in Graves' hyperthyroidism and ophthalmopathy. Each CDR3 protein gets one entry after TCRdb re-called the multiplex PCR reads with MiXCR. The data show over 200,000 distinct CDR3 sequences, 17% seen once. The sequencing input was blood. The receptors were gathered from a man aged 45-60 years with Graves' hyperthyroidism. CDR3s include the opening cysteine and the closing phenylalanine or tryptophan. D genes are given only for firm matches. Clone size appears in some rows only: once, few, many, or a class for an expanded clone.

d_gene: TRBD2
abundance: few
v_gene: TRBV27
j_gene: TRBJ2-7
CDR3nt: TGTGCCAGCAGTTCTTGGGCGGGAGTGAATCGGGAGCAGTACTTC
CDR3aa: CASSSWAGVNREQYF

d_gene: TRBD2
abundance: NA
v_gene: TRBV7-9
j_gene: TRBJ2-1
CDR3nt: TGTGCCAGCAGCCCACCTAGCGGGAGCGATAGCTCCTACAATGAGCAGTTCTTC
CDR3aa: CASSPPSGSDSSYNEQFF

d_gene: NA
abundance: NA
v_gene: TRBV24-1
j_gene: TRBJ1-5
CDR3nt: TGTGCCACCTCGGTGGGGCTGAGCAATCAGCCCCAGCATTTT
CDR3aa: CATSVGLSNQPQHF

d_gene: TRBD2
abundance: many
v_gene: TRBV20-1
j_gene: TRBJ2-7
CDR3nt: TGCAGTGCTAGAGATATGGCTAGCGGGGGGTTAAGCTCCTACGAGCAGTACTTC
CDR3aa: CSARDMASGGLSSYEQYF

d_gene: NA
abundance: NA
v_gene: TRBV14
j_gene: TRBJ1-2
CDR3nt: TGTGCCAGCAGCCAGGGACGGTTCTATGGCTACACCTTC
CDR3aa: CASSQGRFYGYTF

d_gene: NA
abundance: many
v_gene: TRBV7-9
j_gene: TRBJ1-1
CDR3nt: TGTGCCAGCAGCTCAGCAGCGAACACTGAAGCTTTCTTT
CDR3aa: CASSSAANTEAFF

d_gene: NA
abundance: NA
v_gene: TRBV2
j_gene: TRBJ1-2
CDR3nt: TGTGCCAGCAGTACAGGGAATAACTATGACTACCCCTTC
CDR3aa: CASSTGNNYDYPF

d_gene: NA
abundance: many
v_gene: TRBV12-3/TRBV12-4
j_gene: TRBJ1-4
CDR3nt: TGTGCCAGCAGTCCCACCAGGGGAGTAAGGTTTGAAAAACTGTTTTTT
CDR3aa: CASSPTRGVRFEKLFF

d_gene: TRBD2
abundance: NA
v_gene: TRBV12-3/TRBV12-4
j_gene: TRBJ2-7
CDR3nt: TGTGCCAGCAGCCCCGGACTAGCGGGAGGGCCCTCCGAGCAGTACTTC
CDR3aa: CASSPGLAGGPSEQYF

d_gene: NA
abundance: many
v_gene: TRBV20-1
j_gene: TRBJ1-1
CDR3nt: TGCAGTGCTAGATCCCGACAGAACACTGAAGCTTTCTTT
CDR3aa: CSARSRQNTEAFF

d_gene: TRBD2
abundance: few
v_gene: TRBV20-1
j_gene: TRBJ2-5
CDR3nt: TGCAGTGCTTCCGGGACTAGCGGAGAGACCCAGTACTTC
CDR3aa: CSASGTSGETQYF

d_gene: TRBD2
abundance: few
v_gene: TRBV12-3/TRBV12-4
j_gene: TRBJ2-5
CDR3nt: TGTGCCAGCAGTTTCTCAAGCCGCGGGAGGGAGACCCAGTACTTC
CDR3aa: CASSFSSRGRETQYF

d_gene: TRBD2
abundance: many
v_gene: TRBV20-1
j_gene: TRBJ2-7
CDR3nt: TGCAGTGCTCCCTTTAGCGGGAGGGGCTACGAGCAGTACTTC
CDR3aa: CSAPFSGRGYEQYF

d_gene: NA
abundance: NA
v_gene: TRBV6-5
j_gene: TRBJ1-3
CDR3nt: TGTGCCAGCAGTTACTCACCCCAGGCAATTCCCACTGGAAACACCATATATTTT
CDR3aa: CASSYSPQAIPTGNTIYF

d_gene: TRBD2
abundance: NA
v_gene: TRBV6-2/TRBV6-3
j_gene: TRBJ2-6
CDR3nt: TGTGCCAGCATCAATGGGGGACTAGCGGGAGGGTTGGGGGCCAACGTCCTGACTTTC
CDR3aa: CASINGGLAGGLGANVLTF

d_gene: NA
abundance: few
v_gene: TRBV28
j_gene: TRBJ2-5
CDR3nt: TGTGCCAGCAGCACAGGGGGGGTAGAGACCCAGTACTTC
CDR3aa: CASSTGGVETQYF

d_gene: NA
abundance: NA
v_gene: TRBV5-1
j_gene: TRBJ2-1
CDR3nt: TGCGCCAGCACCCCCGGGGTGGCTAGCGCCCTCAATGAGCAGTTCTTC
CDR3aa: CASTPGVASALNEQFF

d_gene: TRBD1
abundance: NA
v_gene: TRBV2
j_gene: TRBJ1-6
CDR3nt: TGTGCCAGCCGGGGACAGGGGAGAGACTCACCCCTCCACTTT
CDR3aa: CASRGQGRDSPLHF

d_gene: NA
abundance: many
v_gene: TRBV3-1
j_gene: TRBJ2-1
CDR3nt: TGTGCCAGCAGCCAAGAGGCGCAGCAGTTCTTC
CDR3aa: CASSQEAQQFF

d_gene: NA
abundance: many
v_gene: TRBV7-2
j_gene: TRBJ2-4
CDR3nt: TGTGCCAGCAGCTTAGTGGCAGGGATGGCCAAAAACATTCAGTACTTC
CDR3aa: CASSLVAGMAKNIQYF

d_gene: NA
abundance: NA
v_gene: TRBV7-8
j_gene: TRBJ2-1
CDR3nt: TGTGCCAGCGAGGGGGGGGTAATAAATGAGCAGTTCTTC
CDR3aa: CASEGGVINEQFF

d_gene: NA
abundance: NA
v_gene: TRBV7-3
j_gene: TRBJ1-1
CDR3nt: TGTGCCAGCAGCGCCTCACGAGGGGGGTCGGGGAACACTGAAGCTTTCTTT
CDR3aa: CASSASRGGSGNTEAFF

d_gene: TRBD2
abundance: many
v_gene: TRBV12-3/TRBV12-4
j_gene: TRBJ2-1
CDR3nt: TGTGCCAGCAACCTCAACGGCTGGAGGGAGGGGCCCAATGAGCAGTTCTTC
CDR3aa: CASNLNGWREGPNEQFF

d_gene: TRBD2
abundance: many
v_gene: TRBV28
j_gene: TRBJ2-7
CDR3nt: TGTGCCAGCAGACCGGGACTAGGGGACTCCTACGAGCAGTACTTC
CDR3aa: CASRPGLGDSYEQYF

d_gene: NA
abundance: few
v_gene: TRBV15
j_gene: TRBJ1-5
CDR3nt: TGTGCCACCAGCAGAGATACCAGGGATCAGCCCCAGCATTTT
CDR3aa: CATSRDTRDQPQHF

d_gene: NA
abundance: many
v_gene: TRBV7-8
j_gene: TRBJ2-2
CDR3nt: TGTGCCAGCAGCTTCGGGCGCGGTACCGCGAACACCGGGGAGCTGTTTTTT
CDR3aa: CASSFGRGTANTGELFF

d_gene: NA
abundance: few
v_gene: TRBV20-1
j_gene: TRBJ2-1
CDR3nt: TGCAGTGCCTCAGCCGGAGCCGATGAGCAGTTCTTC
CDR3aa: CSASAGADEQFF

d_gene: NA
abundance: few
v_gene: TRBV6-2/TRBV6-3
j_gene: TRBJ2-7
CDR3nt: TGTGCCAGCGGGAGCTACGAGCAGTACTTC
CDR3aa: CASGSYEQYF

d_gene: NA
abundance: NA
v_gene: TRBV12-3/TRBV12-4
j_gene: TRBJ2-1
CDR3nt: TGTGCCAGCAGTTTAACCTATGAGCAGTTCTTC
CDR3aa: CASSLTYEQFF

d_gene: TRBD1
abundance: few
v_gene: TRBV12-3/TRBV12-4
j_gene: TRBJ1-5
CDR3nt: TGTGCCAGCAGTTCGGACAGGTTATATAGCAATCAGCCCCAGCATTTT
CDR3aa: CASSSDRLYSNQPQHF

d_gene: NA
abundance: many
v_gene: TRBV11-1
j_gene: TRBJ1-1
CDR3nt: TGTGCCAGCAGCGCAACCGGGACACCAAACACTGAAGCTTTCTTT
CDR3aa: CASSATGTPNTEAFF

d_gene: TRBD2
abundance: many
v_gene: TRBV6-1
j_gene: TRBJ2-3
CDR3nt: TGTGCCAGCAGTTATGGGGGGGAGGCCACAGATACGCAGTATTTT
CDR3aa: CASSYGGEATDTQYF

d_gene: NA
abundance: many
v_gene: TRBV15
j_gene: TRBJ2-3
CDR3nt: TGTGCCACCTCGATTGCGGACCTCACAGATACGCAGTATTTT
CDR3aa: CATSIADLTDTQYF

d_gene: NA
abundance: many
v_gene: TRBV28
j_gene: TRBJ2-7
CDR3nt: TGTGCCAGCAGTTTAGATGGGGAGACGGGGTACTACGAGCAGTACTTC
CDR3aa: CASSLDGETGYYEQYF

d_gene: NA
abundance: NA
v_gene: TRBV10-3
j_gene: TRBJ1-1
CDR3nt: TGTGCCATCAGGAGGGACGGGGCGGAGGCTTTCTTT
CDR3aa: CAIRRDGAEAFF

d_gene: TRBD1
abundance: few
v_gene: TRBV7-2
j_gene: TRBJ2-5
CDR3nt: TGTGCCAGCAGCTTAGTCGGGACAGGGGGTGAGGAGACCCAGTACTTC
CDR3aa: CASSLVGTGGEETQYF

d_gene: TRBD2
abundance: few
v_gene: TRBV9
j_gene: TRBJ2-5
CDR3nt: TGTGCCAGCAGCGTAAACTCGGGACTAGCGGGAGGAGAGACCCAGTACTTC
CDR3aa: CASSVNSGLAGGETQYF

d_gene: NA
abundance: few
v_gene: TRBV5-1
j_gene: TRBJ1-2
CDR3nt: TGCGCCAGCAGCTTCAATCTTGAGCGGGACCTCTATGGCTACACCTTC
CDR3aa: CASSFNLERDLYGYTF

d_gene: NA
abundance: many
v_gene: TRBV27
j_gene: TRBJ2-3
CDR3nt: TGTGCCAGCAGTTCTCAGGGTGAATATCATACGCAGTATTTT
CDR3aa: CASSSQGEYHTQYF

d_gene: NA
abundance: NA
v_gene: TRBV7-9
j_gene: TRBJ1-4
CDR3nt: TGTGCCAGCAGCTTAGCGATGGGGAATGAAAAACTGTTTTTT
CDR3aa: CASSLAMGNEKLFF

d_gene: NA
abundance: NA
v_gene: TRBV27
j_gene: TRBJ2-2
CDR3nt: TGTGCCAGCAGTTCGTCGGTAGCCGGGGAGCTGTTTTTT
CDR3aa: CASSSSVAGELFF